The 20 T cell receptor beta chains in this list originate from one sample, sequenced in a study of T-cell reconstitution after alpha-beta-depleted transplantation in children. Preparation of the TCRbeta library used unique molecular identifiers. TCRdb passed the PCR reads through MiXCR, listing each CDR3 protein once. In the table there are 200,000 to 300,000 distinct CDR3 sequences, around 12% of which are singletons. The sample was PBMCs from the stem cell graft donor, taken from the stem cell graft. The source of these receptors is a human donor who donated a stem cell graft to a child with acute lymphoblastic leukemia.

This clonotype came up many times. The V gene is TRBV25-1, the J gene TRBJ2-5; 10 bases align to TRBD2. The V gene end was trimmed by 10 bases and the J gene end by 2 bases; junction bases not matched to a gene: 13. Germline loops: CDR1 MGHDK, CDR2 SYGVNS. CDR3 length: 16 residues. The CDR3 spells CATDNSLAGVQETQYF. The DNA of the CDR3 is TGTGCCACCGATAACTCTCTAGCGGGAGTACAAGAGACCCAGTACTTC.

The sample holds many counts of this clonotype. Here the CDR3 reads CATSDPGQGRPGELFF. The CDR3 DNA reads as TGTGCCACCAGTGATCCGGGACAGGGACGTCCCGGGGAGCTGTTTTTT. This sequence joins TRBV24-1 and TRBJ2-2; TRBD1 aligns across 9 bases. V was clipped by 3 bases and J by 6 bases; unmatched bases: 7. There are 16 residues in the CDR3. Per germline, CDR1 KGHDR and CDR2 SFDVKD.

This clonotype was detected ten times or more. J is TRBJ1-2 and V is TRBV7-8; TRBD1 agrees at 7 bases. This CDR3 contains 16 residues. V shed 3 bases and J 0 bases; nucleotides not matched to a gene: 7. The germline CDR1 and CDR2 sequences are SGHVS and FQNEAQ. The CDR3 region is CASSLLDRASNYGYTF. Written as DNA, the CDR3 is TGTGCCAGCAGCTTGCTTGACAGGGCCTCTAACTATGGCTACACCTTC.

This clonotype was observed many times. The gene calls are TRBV6-2 or TRBV6-3 and TRBJ1-1; 7 bases map to TRBD1. The CDR3 extends over 18 amino acids. Germline V gene sequence: CDR1 MNHEY, CDR2 SVGEGT. J gave up 0 bases and V 0 bases, and 10 bases lay outside the gene matches. The chain's CDR3 is CASSYSSSTGWMNTEAFF. The CDR3 coding sequence is TGTGCCAGCAGTTACTCAAGTTCGACAGGGTGGATGAACACTGAAGCTTTCTTT.

This clonotype occurred many times. The rearrangement links TRBV28 to TRBJ2-4; no clear D. CDR3 size: 15 residues. Germline V gene sequence: CDR1 MDHEN, CDR2 SYDVKM. Trimming took 2 bases from V and 8 from J, leaving 16 bases between them. The CDR3 coding sequence is TGTGCCAGCAGTTTAAATTCGGCGGAGTCGGACATTCAGTACTTC. Translating gives CASSLNSAESDIQYF.

This clonotype has at least ten counts. J is TRBJ2-1 and V is TRBV20-1, with 7 bases identical to TRBD1. The germline V gene has CDR1 DFQATT and CDR2 SNEGSKA (reference sequence). Trimming cost V 5 bases and J 3 bases; bases outside gene matches: 7. The CDR3 sequence is 14 residues long. The CDR3 bases are TGCAGTGCTCGACAGGGAAGTAACTACAATGAGCAGTTCTTC. Translated, it gives CSARQGSNYNEQFF.

This clonotype has at least ten counts. This chain uses TRBV15 with TRBJ1-5; 9 bases align to TRBD1. V lost 10 bases and J lost 0; bases outside the gene matches: 4. CDR3 length: 14 residues. Per germline, CDR1 LNHNV and CDR2 YYDKDF (reference sequence). The CDR3 here is CASGTGYSNQPQHF. The CDR3 coding sequence is TGTGCCAGCGGGACAGGGTATAGCAATCAGCCCCAGCATTTT.

The table lists this clonotype with many counts. The V gene is TRBV5-1, the J gene TRBJ2-1; perhaps TRBD2 as D (5 bases). The CDR3 contains 16 residues. V dropped 0 bases and J dropped 0 bases, with 10 bases sitting between them. Germline values: CDR1 SGHRS, CDR2 YFSETQ. This CDR3 is CASSLDLGSSYNEQFF. In nucleotides, the CDR3 is TGCGCCAGCAGCTTGGATCTAGGGAGCTCCTACAATGAGCAGTTCTTC. Supplemented by reference TRBV5-1 and TRBJ2-1, the full variable domain reads KAGVTQTPRYLIKTRGQQVTLSCSPISGHRSVSWYQQTPGQGLQFLFEYFSETQRNKGNFPGRFSGRQFSNSRSEMNVSTLELGDSALYLCASSLDLGSSYNEQFFGPGTRLTVL.

This clonotype was detected ten times or more. The genes are TRBV12-3 or TRBV12-4 and TRBJ2-3; no clear D gene. The CDR3 spans 13 residues. V was clipped by 6 bases and J by 2 bases, with 9 bases between them. For the CDR3, the DNA is TGTGCCAGCAGCTCCGTGGTCACAGATACGCAGTATTTT. Translation gives CASSSVVTDTQYF.

This clonotype was observed at least ten times. The genes are TRBV7-2 and TRBJ1-1; weak D call: TRBD1 (5 bases). The V end lost 4 bases, the J end lost 1 base, and 10 bases lay between the germline ends. This CDR3 region has 14 residues. CDR1 is SGHTA, CDR2 FQGNSA, per germline. This CDR3 is CASSYGHTNTEAFF. CDR3 sequence (DNA): TGTGCCAGCAGCTACGGACATACGAACACTGAAGCTTTCTTT.

This clonotype was detected ten times or more. The chain couples TRBV3-1 to TRBJ2-7, with D maybe TRBD2 (6 bases). V lost 3 bases to trimming and J lost 2 bases, with 8 bases between them. The CDR3 length is 13 residues. Germline loops: CDR1 LGHDT, CDR2 YNNKEL (reference sequence). In DNA form, the CDR3 reads TGTGCCAGCAGCCAGGGGGGAACCTACGAGCAGTACTTC. Translating gives CASSQGGTYEQYF.

Written as DNA, the CDR3 is TGTGCCAGCAGCGGTTGGACAGGGGGGAGCACCGGGGAGCTGTTTTTT. Its protein is CASSGWTGGSTGELFF. This rearrangement joins TRBV11-3 to TRBJ2-2; 10 nucleotides agree with TRBD1. The CDR3 has 16 residues. Germline CDR1 and CDR2: SGHNT and YENEEA. V shed 5 bases and J 4 bases; nucleotides not matched to a gene: 7.

This clonotype has only a few counts. The chain carries TRBV13 and TRBJ2-2, with 10 bases that match TRBD2. This CDR3 contains 19 residues. Germline values: CDR1 PRHDT, CDR2 FYEKMQ (reference sequence). The V and J ends lost 2 bases and 4 bases, in that order; junction bases with no gene match: 13. As DNA, the CDR3 is TGTGCCAGCAGCTTAAATACCGGGACTAGCGCCTGGAGCACCGGGGAGCTGTTTTTT. This codes for CASSLNTGTSAWSTGELFF. The full variable domain, rest sourced from reference TRBV13 and TRBJ2-2, is AAGVIQSPRHLIKEKRETATLKCYPIPRHDTVYWYQQGPGQDPQFLISFYEKMQSDKGSIPDRFSAQQFSDYHSELNMSSLELGDSALYFCASSLNTGTSAWSTGELFFGEGSRLTVL.

This clonotype appeared many times. The rearrangement joins TRBV9 to TRBJ2-5; tentative D call: TRBD1 (5 bases). Per germline, CDR1 SGDLS and CDR2 YYNGEE. Trimming shortened V by 0 bases and J by 3 bases, and 12 bases separated the two germline ends. This CDR3 has 15 amino acids. CDR3 in amino acids: CASSVVTGHEETQYF. In nucleotides, the CDR3 is TGTGCCAGCAGCGTAGTAACAGGCCACGAAGAGACCCAGTACTTC.

This clonotype was seen a single time. The chain has TRBV28 and TRBJ2-1; D is unresolved. Germline V gene lookup returns CDR1 MDHEN and CDR2 SYDVKM. The V and J ends lost 8 bases and 6 bases respectively, with 11 bases between them. This CDR3 has 12 amino acids. The CDR3, as DNA: TGTGCCAGCGGCCTCGGGCCCAATGAGCAGTTCTTC. Protein product: CASGLGPNEQFF.

The sample holds a few counts of this clonotype. This chain joins TRBV27 and TRBJ2-5; TRBD2 matches 8 bases. The J segment lost 5 bases and the V segment lost 4 bases, leaving 6 bases of the junction unmatched. The CDR3 extends over 14 amino acids. Germline-derived CDR1 and CDR2 are MNHEY and SMNVEV (reference sequence). The CDR3 DNA reads TGTGCCAGCAGTTGGCGGGGGGTCGGGGAGACCCAGTACTTC. Translated, it gives CASSWRGVGETQYF.

This clonotype has at least ten counts. The chain has TRBV5-1 and TRBJ2-1; 11 bases match TRBD2. This CDR3 is built from 16 residues. Germline values: CDR1 SGHRS, CDR2 YFSETQ. The V gene end was trimmed by 4 bases and the J gene end by 7 bases; junction bases not matched to a gene: 10. CDR3 protein: CASSPLAGGSRNEQFF. The CDR3 DNA reads as TGCGCCAGCAGCCCGTTAGCGGGGGGGAGTAGAAATGAGCAGTTCTTC.

Comments on this clonotype: Possible read error: a much larger clone is one base away. V is TRBV5-1 and J is TRBJ1-5, with unresolved D. Germline loops: CDR1 SGHRS, CDR2 YFSETQ. The CDR3 runs to 14 residues. CDR3 protein: CASSSRGLDQAQHF. The CDR3 region has the DNA TGCGCCAGCAGCTCCCGGGGTTTGGATCAGGCCCAGCATTTT.

This clonotype was detected many times. This chain joins TRBV15 and TRBJ1-1; 10 bases fit TRBD1. The J segment lost 0 bases and the V segment lost 5 bases, leaving 3 bases of the junction unmatched. Germline assignment: CDR1 LNHNV and CDR2 YYDKDF (reference sequence). The CDR3 totals 15 residues. The CDR3 nucleotides are TGTGCCACCAGCGCGGACAGGGGGTTGAACACTGAAGCTTTCTTT. Translated: CATSADRGLNTEAFF. Full variable domain (missing parts from reference TRBV15 and TRBJ1-1): DAMVIQNPRYQVTQFGKPVTLSCSQTLNHNVMYWYQQKSSQAPKLLFHYYDKDFNNEADTPDNFQSRRPNTSFCFLDIRSPGLGDTAMYLCATSADRGLNTEAFFGQGTRLTVV.

This clonotype was counted many times. The V call is TRBV9, the J call TRBJ2-7; the D gene could be TRBD1 or TRBD2 (5 bases each). CDR3 size: 14 residues. Trimming pared 4 bases from V and 7 bases from J, leaving 18 bases between. Germline V gives CDR1 SGDLS, CDR2 YYNGEE. CDR3 loop: CASSLNPGRTEQYF. For the CDR3, the DNA is TGTGCCAGCAGCTTGAACCCGGGGCGTACTGAGCAGTACTTC.